The rows below give T cell receptor beta chains drawn from one sample of a study of cytomegalovirus exposure and HLA in healthy donors. The protocol was immunoSEQ multiplex PCR, while the TCRdb copy is restricted to in-frame clones and leaves out a portion. The sample carries 100,000 to 150,000 clones, approximately 80% recorded once. Sequenced input: PBMCs. The receptors stem from a human donor in good health. Both conserved end residues are part of each CDR3. Fields, in order: D gene, J gene, clone size, V gene, CDR3 DNA, CDR3 protein. A D gene is named only where the DNA matches it firmly. Not every row has a clone size; where given, it reads once, few, many or a size class.

>TRBD1|TRBJ2-3|once|TRBV12-5
TGTGCTAGTGTCCCGCCGGGACAGGGTGCGAATACGCAGTATTTT
CASVPPGQGANTQYF
>-|TRBJ2-3|-|TRBV9
TGTGCCAGCAGCGTAGATATGATCATATCGGGGGGCAGCACAGATACGCAGTATTTT
CASSVDMIISGGSTDTQYF
>TRBD1|TRBJ2-1|-|TRBV6-5
TGTGCCAGCAGGAAGGGACAGTTTGAATACAATGAGCAGTTCTTC
CASRKGQFEYNEQFF
>TRBD1|TRBJ2-5|-|TRBV28
TGTGCCAGCAGTTTCCATGGACAGGGAAGGGAGACCCAGTACTTC
CASSFHGQGRETQYF
>TRBD1|TRBJ2-7|-|TRBV7-9
TGTGCCAGCAGCTCCCGCCCGGGACAGGGCATCCACGAGCAGTACTTC
CASSSRPGQGIHEQYF
>TRBD1|TRBJ1-6|-|TRBV5-1
TGCGCCAGCAGCTTGGCGGTTGGGACAGACGGTTCACCCCTCCACTTT
CASSLAVGTDGSPLHF
>-|TRBJ2-2|-|TRBV7-9
TGTGCCAGCAGCTTAGGGGCCGCTCAATCCGGGGAGCTGTTTTTT
CASSLGAAQSGELFF
>-|TRBJ2-1|-|TRBV9
TGTGCCAGCAGCGTAACTAACAATGAGCAGTTCTTC
CASSVTNNEQFF
>TRBD1|TRBJ1-2|-|TRBV6-1
TGTGCCAGCAGTGGAGCCGGACAGGGAGCTAACTATGGCTACACCTTC
CASSGAGQGANYGYTF
>TRBD2|TRBJ2-7|-|TRBV27
TGTGCCAGCAGTTTAGATGGTCTAGCGGGTACCTACGAGCAGTACTTC
CASSLDGLAGTYEQYF
>-|TRBJ1-5|-|TRBV6-1
TGTGCCAGCAGCCCGACAGGCACTAATCAGCCCCAGCATTTT
CASSPTGTNQPQHF
>-|TRBJ1-5|-|TRBV2
TGTGCCAGCAGTGAAGCGGGGGCTTGGGGCAATCAGCCCCAGCATTTT
CASSEAGAWGNQPQHF
>TRBD1|TRBJ2-7|-|TRBV9
TGTGCCAGCAGCCCCAGAGGGGTGGGGGACAGAACCTACGAGCAGTACTTC
CASSPRGVGDRTYEQYF
>-|TRBJ2-5|-|TRBV6-1
TGTGCCAGCACCCCCTCGCAAGAGACCCAGTACTTC
CASTPSQETQYF
>-|TRBJ2-7|-|TRBV19
TGTGCCAGTAGTCTCAGGAGGGAGGTCACCTACGAGCAGTACTTC
CASSLRREVTYEQYF
>-|TRBJ2-3|-|TRBV7-2
TGTGCCAGCATCTCAGGGGAGCCTAGCACAGATACGCAGTATTTT
CASISGEPSTDTQYF
>-|TRBJ2-1|once|TRBV27
TGTGCCAGCAGTCCCGCCTTTGGGGGGGGCGGCCATGAGCAGTTCTTC
CASSPAFGGGGHEQFF
>-|TRBJ2-3|-|TRBV12-5
TGTGCTAGAGAGGGGGGGGATACGCAGTATTTT
CAREGGDTQYF
>TRBD2|TRBJ2-1|-|TRBV19
TGTGCCAGTAGTTCCTCTCCGGGGGAGGGTGAGCAGTTCTTC
CASSSSPGEGEQFF
>-|TRBJ1-1|-|TRBV18
TGTGCCAGCTCCCCTGTCGGAACACCAGGGAACACTGAAGCTTTCTTT
CASSPVGTPGNTEAFF